Following are 18 T cell receptor beta chains from one sample sequenced in a study of cytomegalovirus exposure and HLA in healthy donors. The PCR was carried out with 60 Vbeta primers and 13 Jbeta primers. Measured with immunoSEQ multiplex PCR; TCRdb has only the in-frame clones, and not every one. Of 110,000 to 150,000 clones listed, roughly 76% are singletons. The sequencing input was PBMCs. These receptors came from a man between 18 and 35 years old in good health and CMV-seronegative.

V is TRBV27 and J is TRBJ2-4; 9 positions agree with TRBD2. Trimming cost V 1 base and J 8 bases; bases outside gene matches: 6. The CDR3 extends over 15 amino acids. Germline V gene data show CDR1 as MNHEY and CDR2 as SMNVEV (reference sequence). The CDR3 loop reads CASSLWGASGDIQYF. The CDR3 nucleotides are TGTGCCAGCAGTTTATGGGGGGCTAGCGGGGACATTCAGTACTTC.

This rearrangement joins TRBV5-4 to TRBJ2-1; TRBD2 matches 9 bases. Germline V CDR1 and CDR2: SGHNT, YYREEE (reference sequence). This CDR3 contains 15 residues. V was clipped by 3 bases and J by 4 bases; unmatched bases: 5. CDR3 sequence: CASSSRLAAYNEQFF. For the CDR3, the DNA is TGTGCCAGCAGCTCTAGACTAGCGGCTTACAATGAGCAGTTCTTC.

The chain uses TRBV23-1 and TRBJ2-7, with TRBD1 matching 9 bases. TRBV23-1 falls under the ORF class, with uncertain function. CDR3 length: 14 amino acids. V lost 3 bases and J lost 5; bases outside the gene matches: 5. CDR3 coding DNA: TGCGCCAGCAGTCATTCGGACAGGGGCCACGAGCAGTACTTC. Amino acids: CASSHSDRGHEQYF.

This clone has more than one count but fewer than ten. This chain joins TRBV7-9 and TRBJ1-2; TRBD1 aligns across 8 bases. The CDR3 runs to 14 residues. Trimming at V came to 3 bases and at J to 6 bases, leaving 6 bases not matched to a gene. In germline, CDR1 is SEHNR, CDR2 FQNEAQ (reference sequence). CDR3 sequence (DNA): TGTGCCAGCAGCTTCGGACAGGGAAGGGATGGCTACACCTTC. Its translation is CASSFGQGRDGYTF.

This chain connects TRBV29-1 to TRBJ2-1; 7 bases are shared with TRBD1. V shed 4 bases and J 4 bases; nucleotides not matched to a gene: 7. Germline V gene data show CDR1 as SQVTM and CDR2 as ANQGSEA. The CDR3 totals 14 residues. CDR3 DNA: TGCAGCGTTGTGCACGGGACAGCTTACAATGAGCAGTTCTTC. It specifies CSVVHGTAYNEQFF.

This clone was observed once. In the same sample, other DNA sequences code for this CDR3. The chain links TRBV5-1 to TRBJ2-1, with 8 bases fitting TRBD2. Germline trimming cut 0 bases from V and 4 bases from J; bases unmatched to any gene: 6. The CDR3 covers 16 residues. Germline CDR1 SGHRS, CDR2 YFSETQ. Here the CDR3 reads CASSLVSGGGYNEQFF. Here the CDR3 DNA reads TGCGCCAGCAGCTTGGTTTCCGGGGGGGGGTACAATGAGCAGTTCTTC.

The V and J genes are TRBV7-3 and TRBJ2-2; 10 bases map to TRBD2. Per the germline V gene, CDR1 is SGHTA and CDR2 is FQGTGA. Germline trimming cut 2 bases from V and 1 base from J; bases unmatched to any gene: 1. This CDR3 is 16 amino acids long. CDR3: CASSLLAGVNTGELFF. CDR3 DNA: TGTGCCAGCAGCTTACTAGCGGGAGTGAACACCGGGGAGCTGTTTTTT.

V and J are TRBV4-1 and TRBJ1-5, with D possibly being TRBD1 (6 bases). V was shortened by 3 bases and J by 8 bases, with 14 bases between the two germline ends. Germline values: CDR1 MGHRA, CDR2 YSYEKL. The CDR3 consists of 14 residues. CDR3 nucleotides: TGCGCCAGCAGCCACCCGCAGGGGACGGAGCCCCAGCATTTT. Translated: CASSHPQGTEPQHF.

V and J are TRBV7-2 and TRBJ1-2; D possibly corresponds to TRBD1 (5 bases). This CDR3 has 13 amino acids. Trimming cost V 5 bases and J 4 bases, with 11 bases left between them. Germline assignment: CDR1 SGHTA and CDR2 FQGNSA. The CDR3 reads CASSPGLGYGYTF. The CDR3 DNA reads as TGTGCCAGCAGCCCAGGGCTCGGCTATGGCTACACCTTC.

This clone was counted once. The genes are TRBV7-9 and TRBJ2-1; D uncertain. This CDR3 has 13 amino acids. Trimming removed 3 bases at V and 5 bases at J, with 8 bases between. Germline CDR1 SEHNR, CDR2 FQNEAQ (reference sequence). The CDR3 nucleotides are TGTGCCAGCAGCTTCATAGATGACAATGAGCAGTTCTTC. It encodes CASSFIDDNEQFF.

V is TRBV5-4 and J is TRBJ1-3, with 7 bases aligning to TRBD1. The CDR3 sequence is 16 residues long. With 2 bases clipped from V and 6 bases from J, the junction kept 11 bases outside the gene matches. The germline gives CDR1 SGHNT, CDR2 YYREEE (reference sequence). In DNA form, the CDR3 reads TGTGCCAGCAGCTTAGAGGGGGCTAGTCTTGTAAACACCATATATTTT. Translating gives CASSLEGASLVNTIYF.

The chain couples TRBV18 to TRBJ2-5; 7 bases agree with TRBD2. The DNA end is a closer match to TRBJ2-7, so the J assignment may be wrong. The CDR3 is 15 amino acids. Germline CDR1 is KGHSH and CDR2 is LQKENI. Here the CDR3 DNA reads TGTGCCAGCTCACCGGGGCTAGCGGCTACCTACGAGCAGTACTTC. Protein sequence: CASSPGLAATYEQYF.

This clone was picked up one time. The chain recombines TRBV19 with TRBJ1-2; maybe TRBD1 (5 bases). V shed 7 bases and J shed 4 bases, with 16 bases lying between them. CDR1 is LNHDA, CDR2 SQIVND, per germline (reference sequence). This CDR3 spans 14 amino acids. CDR3 residues: CASTQAGSGYGYTF. Written as DNA, the CDR3 is TGTGCCAGTACCCAAGCAGGGTCGGGCTATGGCTACACCTTC.

The chain carries TRBV2 and TRBJ2-3; no clear D gene. Germline lookup yields CDR1 SNHLY and CDR2 FYNNEI. CDR3 length: 11 residues. Trimming took 7 bases from V and 5 from J, leaving 7 bases between them. In DNA, the CDR3 is TGTGCCAGCACCCGGAGAGATACGCAGTATTTT. Encoded protein: CASTRRDTQYF.

The chain uses TRBV9 and TRBJ2-5, with TRBD2 as a possible D gene (8 bases). The ends were cut back, 4 bases at V and 0 bases at J, with 16 bases in the middle. This CDR3 is 16 amino acids long. In germline, CDR1 is SGDLS, CDR2 YYNGEE. The CDR3 DNA reads as TGTGCCAGCAGCACAGGGGTAGCGGGGCACCAAGAGACCCAGTACTTC. It encodes CASSTGVAGHQETQYF.

This rearrangement joins TRBV27 to TRBJ2-1, with D possibly being TRBD1 (5 bases). V gave up 5 bases and J gave up 5 bases, with 13 bases separating them. The CDR3 spans 14 residues. Germline CDR1 MNHEY, CDR2 SMNVEV (reference sequence). The CDR3 loop is CASSADTMNNEQFF. The CDR3 DNA sequence: TGTGCCAGCAGTGCGGACACAATGAACAATGAGCAGTTCTTC.

This CDR3 is CASSMGVEAFF. In nucleotides, the CDR3 is TGTGCCAGTAGTATGGGAGTAGAAGCTTTCTTT. J is TRBJ1-1 and V is TRBV19; the D is unclear. The germline V gene has CDR1 LNHDA and CDR2 SQIVND (reference sequence). CDR3 length: 11 amino acids. The germline V and J ends were trimmed by 3 bases and 8 bases, with 7 bases remaining between them. The entire variable domain, with the rest obtained from reference TRBV19 and TRBJ1-1, is as follows: DGGITQSPKYLFRKEGQNVTLSCEQNLNHDAMYWYRQDPGQGLRLIYYSQIVNDFQKGDIAEGYSVSREKKESFPLTVTSAQKNPTAFYLCASSMGVEAFFGQGTRLTVV.

With regard to this clone: Other nucleotide sequences from this sample produce the same CDR3. This chain joins TRBV7-9 and TRBJ1-4, with D maybe TRBD1 (5 bases). The CDR3 runs 17 residues. Germline lookup yields CDR1 SEHNR and CDR2 FQNEAQ (reference sequence). Deletions cut 3 bases from V and 8 bases from J, with 22 bases between. The CDR3 DNA is TGTGCCAGCAGCTTTGAGGGAATTGGATCGGGGGAAGAAAAACTGTTTTTT. Translated, it gives CASSFEGIGSGEEKLFF.